These T cell receptor beta chains were read from a single sample in a study of vaccination and CD4 T cells after COVID-19. TCRdb used MiXCR to reprocess the PCR reads, holding one entry per CDR3 protein. The profile shows some 10,000 distinct CDR3 sequences, roughly 60% of them singletons. These receptors' antigens are unknown. The sample consisted of CD4+ T cells from blood, cultured in vitro. Receptor source: a human donor who had recovered from COVID-19. Each CDR3 is given with its conserved first and last residue. The D gene is left open where the match is weak. Clone size is shown for a subset of rows, as once, few, many or a class of expanded clone.

v_call	clone_size	j_call	d_call	cdr3_nt	cdr3_aa
TRBV12-3/TRBV12-4	few	TRBJ2-7	TRBD2	TGTGCCAGCAGTTACCGGGACTACTTCTACGAGCAGTACTTC	CASSYRDYFYEQYF
TRBV7-3	-	TRBJ2-3	TRBD2	TGTGCCAGCAGCCCTTTCGGTAGCGGGAGTGGGGGAGATACGCAGTATTTT	CASSPFGSGSGGDTQYF
TRBV24-1	-	TRBJ2-3	-	TGTGCCACCAGTGATAGAGGCCGACGCACAGATACGCAGTATTTT	CATSDRGRRTDTQYF
TRBV6-1	-	TRBJ1-2	-	TGTGCCAGCAGAAAACAGGAGGCGATCTATGGCTACACCTTC	CASRKQEAIYGYTF
TRBV24-1	-	TRBJ2-1	TRBD2	TGTGCCACCAGTGATTTGGGACTAGCGGAGGGATTAGGTGAGCAGTTCTTC	CATSDLGLAEGLGEQFF
TRBV11-3	-	TRBJ1-1	-	TGTGCCAGCAGCTTAGTTCGACAGAGCACTGAAGCTTTCTTC	CASSLVRQSTEAFF
TRBV11-3	-	TRBJ2-7	-	TGTGCCAGCAGGGCGGGCGGTGCCTACGAGCAGTACTTC	CASRAGGAYEQYF
TRBV20-1	-	TRBJ1-1	-	TGCAGTGCTAGAGAGGAAACCAGCCAAGCTTTCTTT	CSAREETSQAFF
TRBV4-2	once	TRBJ2-7	-	TGTGCCAGCAGCCAGGGCCAGGGAACTTACGAGCAGTACTTC	CASSQGQGTYEQYF
TRBV6-5	-	TRBJ1-3	-	TGTGCCAGCAGTTCCCCGGACCGATCTGGAAACACCATATATTTT	CASSSPDRSGNTIYF
TRBV2	-	TRBJ2-3	TRBD2	TGTGCCAGCAGTCGAATAGCGGGGGCTAGCACAGATACGCAGTATTTT	CASSRIAGASTDTQYF
TRBV20-1	few	TRBJ2-7	-	TGCAGTGCGCGCCAGGGGCTAACCTACGAGCAGTACTTC	CSARQGLTYEQYF
TRBV4-1	once	TRBJ2-1	-	TGCGCCAGCAGCCCCAGGGACTTTATGAATGAGCAGTTCTTC	CASSPRDFMNEQFF
TRBV7-3	-	TRBJ2-3	-	TGTGCCAGCAGCTTCATGGGACACCCCACAGATACGCAGTATTTT	CASSFMGHPTDTQYF
TRBV18	once	TRBJ1-2	-	TGTGCCAGTCGGGAGGGATTTAACTATGGCTACACCTTC	CASREGFNYGYTF
TRBV9	-	TRBJ2-5	TRBD2	TGTGCCAGCAGCGCCCGGACTAGCGGACTAGGGACCCAGTACTTC	CASSARTSGLGTQYF
TRBV4-1	-	TRBJ1-5	-	TGCGCCAGCAGCCCGCTGGGGGGTCAGCCCCAGCATTTT	CASSPLGGQPQHF
TRBV29-1	-	TRBJ1-1	-	TGCAGCGTTGAAGGGCGACGTGGCACTGAAGCTTTCTTT	CSVEGRRGTEAFF
TRBV29-1	large	TRBJ1-2	-	TGCAGCGTTGAGAGGGGGGACCTCCCTGGGTTGGATGGCTACACCTTC	CSVERGDLPGLDGYTF
TRBV5-1	-	TRBJ1-5	-	TGCGCCAGCAGCATCGGGCCAGTCAATCAGCCCCAGCATTTT	CASSIGPVNQPQHF
TRBV21-1	few	TRBJ1-5	-	TGTGCCAGCAGCACAAGGTTAGGAATACAGCATCACCTCCCCGGGGCCAATCAGCCCCAGCATTTT	CASSTRLGIQHHLPGANQPQHF
TRBV27	-	TRBJ2-1	TRBD2	TGTGCCAGCAAACCCTTTTACGGCGGGAGGGCCAGAAATGAGCAGTTCTTC	CASKPFYGGRARNEQFF
TRBV7-9	-	TRBJ1-6	-	TGTGCCAGCCAGGGCAGCCAGAGCTCCTATAATTCACCCCTCCACTTT	CASQGSQSSYNSPLHF
TRBV6-2/TRBV6-3	-	TRBJ1-2	-	TGTGCCAGCAGTTACTCACAGGCGGGGTATGGCTACACCTTC	CASSYSQAGYGYTF
TRBV4-3	once	TRBJ2-5	-	TGCGCCAGCAGCCAAGGAAGGGCCACGGAGACCCAGTACTTC	CASSQGRATETQYF
TRBV7-2	-	TRBJ1-6	-	TGTGCCAGCAGCTTCAGGTCCGGCAGCGATTCACCCCTCCACTTT	CASSFRSGSDSPLHF
TRBV19	-	TRBJ1-1	-	TGTGCCAGTGGGTCGCAGTACACTGAAGCTTTCTTT	CASGSQYTEAFF
TRBV21-1	once	TRBJ1-5	-	TGTGCCAGCAGCAACGGGAATCAGCCCCAGCATTTT	CASSNGNQPQHF
TRBV20-1	-	TRBJ2-1	-	TGCAGTGCTGCCGATTCCTACAATGAGCAGTTCTTC	CSAADSYNEQFF
TRBV28	-	TRBJ1-2	-	TGTGCCAGCAGTTACCAGGGCCGTGCTAACTATGGCTACACCTTC	CASSYQGRANYGYTF
TRBV2	-	TRBJ2-7	-	TGTGCCAGCAGTGGCCCCCTGGGAGGACCCGAGCAGTACTTC	CASSGPLGGPEQYF
TRBV19	-	TRBJ1-3	-	TGTGCCAGTAGTCCCGCCGGTAGGGTGAGCGGAAACACCATATATTTT	CASSPAGRVSGNTIYF
TRBV20-1	-	TRBJ2-7	-	TGCAGTGCTTATAGCAGCACCTCCTACGAGCAGTACTTC	CSAYSSTSYEQYF
TRBV11-3	-	TRBJ2-1	TRBD2	TGTGCCAGCAGGTCACAGGGACTAGCGGGATCGAGCTCCTACAATGAGCAGTTCTTC	CASRSQGLAGSSSYNEQFF
TRBV30	few	TRBJ1-1	-	TGTGCCTGGAGTTATTCGAACACTGAAGCTTTCTTT	CAWSYSNTEAFF
TRBV12-1	-	TRBJ1-3	-	TGTGCCAGCAGAGGAGGGGATGGAAACACCATATATTTT	CASRGGDGNTIYF
TRBV6-5	-	TRBJ2-1	TRBD1	TGTGCCAGCAGTTACCCCACCGGGACAGGGCAGGGCAATGAGCAGTTCTTC	CASSYPTGTGQGNEQFF
TRBV19	few	TRBJ2-2	-	TGTGCCAGTACGTTAAATTACGGGGAGCTGTTTTTT	CASTLNYGELFF
TRBV10-3	few	TRBJ1-2	-	TGTGCCATCAGTGAGTCGGGGACTGGTGGCTATGGCTACACCTTC	CAISESGTGGYGYTF
TRBV10-3	-	TRBJ1-2	TRBD1	TGTGCCATCATGAGAACAGGGGAGGAGGGCGGCTACACCTTC	CAIMRTGEEGGYTF
TRBV15	few	TRBJ1-2	-	TGTGCCACCAGCCAAGGCCCTGGGGTTGGCTATGGCTACACCTTC	CATSQGPGVGYGYTF